The 10 T cell receptor beta chains in this list originate from one sample, sequenced in a study of T cell responses to AZD1222 COVID-19 vaccine. Sequencing used immunoSEQ multiplex PCR; TCRdb keeps in-frame clones, though not all of them. Here the sample spans approximately 130,000 clones, 90% to 95% being singletons. Sample: peripheral blood, taken on day 0 of AZD1222 vaccination. Receptors were obtained from an adult in good health.

The chain has TRBV9 and TRBJ2-1; possible D gene TRBD1, 5 bases. Germline values: CDR1 SGDLS, CDR2 YYNGEE. The CDR3 loop spans 15 amino acids. V was clipped by 0 bases and J by 1 base, with 8 bases between them. The CDR3 sequence is CASSVAGFSYNEQFF. Here the CDR3 DNA reads TGTGCCAGCAGCGTAGCAGGGTTTTCCTACAATGAGCAGTTCTTC.

The gene calls are TRBV6-5 and TRBJ1-4; D remains unclear. The CDR3 length is 13 residues. Germline-derived CDR1 and CDR2 are MNHEY and SVGAGI. V dropped 8 bases and J dropped 4 bases, with 11 bases sitting between them. The CDR3 coding sequence is TGTGCCAGCTCCAACGGGGTTAATGAAAAACTGTTTTTT. Its protein is CASSNGVNEKLFF.

The chain combines TRBV25-1 with TRBJ1-1, with TRBD1 identical over 12 bases. V gave up 1 base and J gave up 4 bases; unmatched junction bases: 7. The CDR3 is 17 amino acids. CDR1 and CDR2 from the germline V gene are MGHDK and SYGVNS. CDR3 loop: CASSEWDRGRDFTEAFF. The CDR3 DNA reads TGTGCCAGCAGTGAATGGGACAGGGGGCGCGATTTCACTGAAGCTTTCTTT.

This clone appeared a single time. The V and J genes are TRBV15 and TRBJ2-1, with TRBD1 matching over 8 bases. Germline lookup yields CDR1 LNHNV and CDR2 YYDKDF (reference sequence). CDR3 length: 16 residues. Trimming took 0 bases from V and 8 from J; bases not matched to a gene: 9. The CDR3 protein is CATSRDRAGQGHEQFF. The CDR3 nucleotides read TGTGCCACCAGCAGAGATCGCGCCGGACAGGGCCATGAGCAGTTCTTC.

This clone showed up just a few times. The chain is built from TRBV30 and TRBJ2-1; TRBD2 agrees at 9 bases. This CDR3 region has 14 residues. V lost 0 bases and J lost 7; bases outside the gene matches: 4. Germline-derived CDR1 and CDR2 are GTSNPN and SVGIG (reference sequence). CDR3 sequence: CAWSVRLAGNEQFF. CDR3 sequence (DNA): TGTGCCTGGAGTGTACGGCTAGCGGGGAATGAGCAGTTCTTC. Supplemented by reference TRBV30 and TRBJ2-1, the full variable domain reads SQTIHQWPATLVQPVGSPLSLECTVEGTSNPNLYWYRQAAGRGLQLLFYSVGIGQISSEVPQNLSASRPQDRQFILSSKKLLLSDSGFYLCAWSVRLAGNEQFFGPGTRLTVL.

The rearrangement joins TRBV2 to TRBJ1-5; D gene unclear. In germline, CDR1 is SNHLY, CDR2 FYNNEI. The V end lost 3 bases, the J end lost 3 bases, and 9 bases lay between the germline ends. The CDR3 is 14 residues long. The CDR3 loop reads CASSEDGVNQPQHF. For the CDR3, the DNA is TGTGCCAGCAGTGAGGACGGTGTCAATCAGCCCCAGCATTTT.

Notes on this clone: A read error may produce the germline difference seen at one junction end. The chain couples TRBV4-1 to TRBJ2-2; TRBD1 aligns across 7 bases. The CDR3 totals 16 residues. The V gene's germline CDR1 is MGHRA and CDR2 YSYEKL. The CDR3 nucleotides read TGCCCCAGCAGCCAACTCCTAGACAGGGCAGGCGGGGAGCTGTTTTTT. It encodes CPSSQLLDRAGGELFF.

A single count supports this clone. The chain has TRBV5-1 and TRBJ2-3; 7 positions agree with TRBD1. CDR1 SGHRS and CDR2 YFSETQ come from the germline V gene. This CDR3 spans 16 amino acids. J gave up 8 bases and V 4 bases, and 16 bases lay outside the gene matches. CDR3 loop: CASSPRGQGVLGTQYF. For the CDR3, the DNA is TGCGCCAGCAGCCCTCGAGGGCAGGGGGTGTTGGGTACGCAGTATTTT.

This clone showed up just once. The chain joins TRBV19 to TRBJ1-5, with 8 bases that match TRBD1. The trim removed 4 bases at V and 2 bases at J, leaving 4 bases unmatched. CDR3 length: 15 residues. The germline V gene has CDR1 LNHDA and CDR2 SQIVND (reference sequence). CDR3 sequence: CASSSLQGGNQPQHF. The CDR3 DNA follows: TGTGCCAGTAGTAGCCTACAGGGGGGCAATCAGCCCCAGCATTTT.

V gene TRBV19 combines with J gene TRBJ2-5, with a tentative D call TRBD1 (6 bases). V lost 5 bases to trimming and J lost 5 bases, with 18 bases between them. Germline V gene data show CDR1 as LNHDA and CDR2 as SQIVND (reference sequence). This CDR3 comprises 15 residues. The CDR3 region has the DNA TGTGCCAGTAGTCCCGGACAGCGCCCTATGGAGACCCAGTACTTC. This codes for CASSPGQRPMETQYF.